The sequence of this T cell receptor (beta chain) was determined in a study of OX40 agonist ivuxolimab in advanced cancers. Study-level information: Patients achieving partial responses numbered three: one hepatocellular carcinoma case and two cutaneous melanoma cases. Study-level points and caveats: Antigen targets of the expanded peripheral T cells went undetermined.

The ends were cut back, 3 bases at V and 2 bases at J, with 11 bases in the middle. The CDR3 sequence is 15 residues long. The V gene's germline CDR1 is MNHEY and CDR2 SMNVEV (reference sequence). Using immunoSEQ multiplex PCR, the repertoire was profiled, and TCRdb retains in-frame clones only, with some absent. The profile covers roughly 75,000 clones, with 70% to 90% appearing a single time and 10% to 15% taken by the ten largest. Patients who had autoimmune disease history or got systemic immunosuppression were left out. A note on this clone: Its antigen is as yet unknown.

This TCR was sampled from an adult with an advanced solid tumor such as melanoma, head and neck, liver or kidney cancer. J is TRBJ1-3 and V is TRBV27; D not certain. The sequenced sample was CD4+ or CD8+ T cells sorted from blood, obtained in a trial of the OX40 agonist ivuxolimab. The CDR3 nucleotides are TGTGCCAGCAGTTTTGGAATGGGTCCTGGAAACACCATATATTTT. Amino acid sequence: CASSFGMGPGNTIYF.